The 17 T cell receptor beta chains below come from one sample, sequenced in a study of blood T cell repertoires in COVID-19. Libraries were prepared by immunoSEQ multiplex PCR; TCRdb keeps only in-frame clonotypes and omits some of them. Altogether more than 100,000 clones are present, 70% to 80% being singletons, with the ten largest covering 3% to 4.5%. Sequencing used peripheral blood. Receptors originate from a woman older than 75 with acute or convalescent COVID-19.

This CDR3 is CASSLGLQAPRGDTEAFF. CDR3 nucleotides: TGTGCCAGCAGCTTGGGCTTACAGGCTCCCCGTGGGGACACTGAAGCTTTCTTT. J is TRBJ1-1 and V is TRBV5-8, with D possibly being TRBD1 (5 bases). This CDR3 has 18 residues. Per germline, CDR1 SGHTS and CDR2 YDEGEE. V was trimmed by 0 bases and J by 3 bases, leaving 21 bases between them.

The rearrangement joins TRBV6-1 to TRBJ2-5, with 10 bases fitting TRBD1. Per the germline V gene, CDR1 is MNHNS and CDR2 is SASEGT. V lost 2 bases to trimming and J lost 4 bases; unmatched junction nucleotides: 7. CDR3 length equals 16 residues. CDR3 loop: CASSELGTGVSETQYF. CDR3 coding DNA: TGTGCCAGCAGTGAATTGGGGACAGGGGTTTCAGAGACCCAGTACTTC.

To note about this clone: Distinct nucleotide sequences in the sample also encode this CDR3. V gene TRBV5-1 combines with J gene TRBJ2-2; the match to TRBD1 covers 7 bases. The germline gives CDR1 SGHRS, CDR2 YFSETQ. Unmatched junction bases numbered 2, after V lost 3 bases and J lost 0 bases. The CDR3 is made up of 15 amino acids. This CDR3 reads CASSSGTANTGELFF. CDR3 coding DNA: TGCGCCAGCAGCTCAGGGACAGCGAACACCGGGGAGCTGTTTTTT.

Only a few counts were recorded for this clone. This chain joins TRBV5-1 and TRBJ2-1; TRBD2 might be the D (6 bases). Trimming removed 2 bases at V and 5 bases at J, with 11 bases between. The germline V gene has CDR1 SGHRS and CDR2 YFSETQ. The CDR3 spans 14 residues. The CDR3 DNA reads as TGCGCCAGCAGCTTAGAGCTAGCGAACAATGAGCAGTTCTTC. Its protein is CASSLELANNEQFF.

The chain employs TRBV7-2 and TRBJ2-3; 11 bases match TRBD2. V was clipped by 3 bases and J by 5 bases; unmatched bases: 7. From germline, CDR1 is SGHTA and CDR2 FQGNSA. The CDR3 consists of 16 residues. Written as DNA, the CDR3 is TGTGCCAGCAGCTTTAGCGGGGGGGCCAGAGGAGATACGCAGTATTTT. Translated, it gives CASSFSGGARGDTQYF.

This sequence joins TRBV7-6 and TRBJ2-1, with D tentatively TRBD1 (5 bases). From germline, CDR1 is SGHVS and CDR2 FNYEAQ. The germline V and J ends were trimmed by 5 bases and 3 bases, with 8 bases remaining between them. The CDR3 sequence is 13 residues long. The CDR3 nucleotides are TGTGCCAGCAGCATGGACAACTACAATGAGCAGTTCTTC. It translates to CASSMDNYNEQFF.

CDR3 coding DNA: TGTGCCAGCTCACTCGACAGAAGCCAGAACACTGAAGCTTTCTTT. Its translation is CASSLDRSQNTEAFF. This chain joins TRBV18 and TRBJ1-1; D is possibly TRBD1 (5 bases). The CDR3 has 15 residues. From germline, CDR1 is KGHSH and CDR2 LQKENI. The V and J ends lost 4 bases and 1 base respectively, with 13 bases between them.

The chain combines TRBV7-2 with TRBJ2-1, with 7 bases that match TRBD2. V dropped 2 bases and J dropped 7; count of bases not matched to a gene: 8. Germline-derived CDR1 and CDR2 are SGHTA and FQGNSA. This CDR3 spans 15 amino acids. This chain's CDR3 is CASSLHSGSWNEQFF. The CDR3 nucleotides read TGTGCCAGCAGCTTACATAGCGGGTCTTGGAATGAGCAGTTCTTC.

V gene TRBV2 combines with J gene TRBJ1-5; 9 bases fit TRBD1. V dropped 4 bases and J dropped 4; count of bases not matched to a gene: 11. There are 17 residues in the CDR3. CDR1 is SNHLY and CDR2 is FYNNEI in the germline V gene. In nucleotides, the CDR3 is TGTGCCAGCAGTGTCAGTCAGGGACAGGGCTCTAATCAGCCCCAGCATTTT. It translates to CASSVSQGQGSNQPQHF. Drawing the rest from reference TRBV2 and TRBJ1-5, the complete variable domain is EPEVTQTPSHQVTQMGQEVILRCVPISNHLYFYWYRQILGQKVEFLVSFYNNEISEKSEIFDDQFSVERPDGSNFTLKIRSTKLEDSAMYFCASSVSQGQGSNQPQHFGDGTRLSIL.

The sample holds one count of this clone. The chain employs TRBV5-1 and TRBJ2-2, with a weak D call TRBD1 (5 bases). There are 16 residues in the CDR3. The germline V gene has CDR1 SGHRS and CDR2 YFSETQ. V dropped 4 bases and J dropped 1 base, with 14 bases sitting between them. CDR3 DNA: TGCGCCAGCAGCAAAGACAGTCCCCAGAACACCGGGGAGCTGTTTTTT. The encoded protein is CASSKDSPQNTGELFF.

This rearrangement joins TRBV6-5 to TRBJ2-7; D remains unclear. Between the trimmed V and J ends, which lost 2 bases and 4 bases, there was a span of 9 bases. There are 13 residues in the CDR3. The germline CDR1 and CDR2 sequences are MNHEY and SVGAGI. The CDR3 region is CASSYRPRYEQYF. The CDR3 DNA follows: TGTGCCAGCAGTTACCGTCCGCGATACGAGCAGTACTTC.

The chain is built from TRBV5-1 and TRBJ1-4; no definite D call. Between the trimmed V and J ends, which lost 0 bases and 0 bases, there was a span of 6 bases. The CDR3 sequence is 15 residues long. Germline-derived CDR1 and CDR2 are SGHRS and YFSETQ. Written as DNA, the CDR3 is TGCGCCAGCAGCTTGGCGTTTTCAACTAATGAAAAACTGTTTTTT. The encoded protein is CASSLAFSTNEKLFF.

CDR3 loop: CASSLQAGEFETQYF. The DNA of the CDR3 is TGTGCCAGCAGCTTACAAGCGGGAGAGTTTGAGACCCAGTACTTC. The V and J genes are TRBV7-3 and TRBJ2-5; 8 positions agree with TRBD2. V shed 2 bases and J 5 bases; nucleotides not matched to a gene: 7. CDR3 size: 15 residues. Germline values: CDR1 SGHTA, CDR2 FQGTGA.

This clone occurred a few times. The chain employs TRBV7-3 and TRBJ2-7, with 10 bases that match TRBD1. The CDR3 runs to 15 residues. The junction had 4 bases not matched to a gene; V was cut back by 3 bases and J by 2 bases. Germline V gene data show CDR1 as SGHTA and CDR2 as FQGTGA. The CDR3 DNA reads TGTGCCAGCAGCTTGGGACAGGGGTTCCCCTACGAGCAGTACTTC. Its translation: CASSLGQGFPYEQYF.

This clone occurred once. The V gene is TRBV9, the J gene TRBJ1-6, with TRBD1 as a possible D gene (6 bases). The CDR3 covers 15 residues. With 5 bases removed from V and 5 bases from J, the gap between germline ends came to 14 bases. The germline gives CDR1 SGDLS, CDR2 YYNGEE. The CDR3 loop reads CASSAKQGNNSPLHF. CDR3 sequence (DNA): TGTGCCAGCAGTGCAAAACAGGGTAATAATTCACCCCTCCACTTT.

This CDR3 reads CASSSRGPQHF. Here the CDR3 DNA reads TGTGCCAGCAGCTCTAGGGGCCCCCAGCATTTT. The gene calls are TRBV7-2 and TRBJ1-5; TRBD1 is a possible D gene (5 bases). V dropped 4 bases and J dropped 10 bases, with 8 bases sitting between them. Germline lookup yields CDR1 SGHTA and CDR2 FQGNSA. This CDR3 comprises 11 residues.

The rearrangement joins TRBV3-1 (or the pseudogene TRBV3-2) to TRBJ2-2; 10 positions agree with TRBD2. Germline CDR1 reads LGHDT; CDR2 reads YNNKEL (reference sequence). The CDR3 loop spans 16 amino acids. Trimming removed 6 bases from V and 1 base from J; junction bases left unmatched: 5. The CDR3 DNA reads as TGTGCCAGCAGACCCTGGACTAGCGGGAACACCGGGGAGCTGTTTTTT. Encoded protein: CASRPWTSGNTGELFF.